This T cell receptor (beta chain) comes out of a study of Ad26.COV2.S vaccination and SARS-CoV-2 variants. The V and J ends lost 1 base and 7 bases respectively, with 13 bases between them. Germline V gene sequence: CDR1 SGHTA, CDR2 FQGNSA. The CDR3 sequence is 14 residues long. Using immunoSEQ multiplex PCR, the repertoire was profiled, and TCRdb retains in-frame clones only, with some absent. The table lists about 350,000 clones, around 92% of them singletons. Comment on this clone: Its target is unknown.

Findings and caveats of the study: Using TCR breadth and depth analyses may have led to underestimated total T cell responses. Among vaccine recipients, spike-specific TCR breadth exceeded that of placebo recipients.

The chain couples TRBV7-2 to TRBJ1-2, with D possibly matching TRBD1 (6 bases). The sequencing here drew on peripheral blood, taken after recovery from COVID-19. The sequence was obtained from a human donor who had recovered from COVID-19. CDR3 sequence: CASSLGPGGPGYTF. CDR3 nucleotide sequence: TGTGCCAGCAGCTTAGGTCCCGGGGGCCCTGGCTACACCTTC. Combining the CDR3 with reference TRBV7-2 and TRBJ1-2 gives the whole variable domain GAGVSQSPSNKVTEKGKDVELRCDPISGHTALYWYRQSLGQGLEFLIYFQGNSAPDKSGLPSDRFSAERTGGSVSTLTIQRTQQEDSAVYLCASSLGPGGPGYTFGSGTRLTVV.